This record concerns one T cell receptor beta chain sequence. RNA amounts of about 0.5 to 1 ug underwent reverse transcription with random hexamers. The method of amplification for TCR beta CDR3 was immunoSEQ multiplex PCR, covering 54 Vbeta and 13 Jbeta. TCRdb re-analysed the immunoSEQ multiplex PCR reads in MiXCR, keeping a single row per CDR3 protein. The table includes about 400,000 distinct CDR3 sequences, more than 80% detected once. The data are from a study of CD8 T cells in Susac syndrome. Sequencing of TCR beta was carried out in blood CD8+ and CD4+ T cells. Both CD4+ and CD8+ T cells were negatively isolated, and TEMRA cells underwent FACS enrichment. The clonotype originates from a human donor with multiple sclerosis. The sample taken for sequencing was CD8+ T cells from PBMCs.

In DNA, the CDR3 is TGTGCCAGCAGCTTAAACCCGCCGGGATCCAATGAGCAGTTCTTC. Translation gives CASSLNPPGSNEQFF. The genes are TRBV5-5 and TRBJ2-1; D is possibly TRBD2 (5 bases). The germline CDR1 and CDR2 sequences are SGHKS and YYEKEE (reference sequence). Deletions cut 2 bases from V and 6 bases from J, with 15 bases between. This CDR3 has 15 residues.